The sequence of this T cell receptor (beta chain) was determined in a study of T cells in Graves' hyperthyroidism and ophthalmopathy. There were TCR beta CDR3 regions amplified from RNA transcripts. TCR CDR3 regions were first amplified by RT-PCR with HTBI primers. One entry per CDR3 protein results from TCRdb running MiXCR on the multiplex PCR reads. The table lists around 720,000 distinct CDR3 sequences, 35% of them singletons. Lactation, pregnancy, other autoimmune disease or uncontrolled infection excluded patients. Trimming took off 5 bases at V and 12 bases at J, with 16 bases between the two ends. This CDR3 spans 12 amino acids. Looked up from germline, CDR1 is MNHEY and CDR2 is SVGAGI. Only one count was recorded for this clonotype. The antigen is not known. Broader study findings: Most thyroid-expanded clonotypes above 0.001 were also found in blood.

V is TRBV6-5 and J is TRBJ1-2; TRBD1 is a possible D gene (6 bases). Sample: blood. The clonotype originates from a woman in her thirties or forties with Graves' hyperthyroidism. The CDR3 DNA is TGTGCCAGCAGTGAGGGGGGCTCTGGAAACACCTTC. Translation gives CASSEGGSGNTF.